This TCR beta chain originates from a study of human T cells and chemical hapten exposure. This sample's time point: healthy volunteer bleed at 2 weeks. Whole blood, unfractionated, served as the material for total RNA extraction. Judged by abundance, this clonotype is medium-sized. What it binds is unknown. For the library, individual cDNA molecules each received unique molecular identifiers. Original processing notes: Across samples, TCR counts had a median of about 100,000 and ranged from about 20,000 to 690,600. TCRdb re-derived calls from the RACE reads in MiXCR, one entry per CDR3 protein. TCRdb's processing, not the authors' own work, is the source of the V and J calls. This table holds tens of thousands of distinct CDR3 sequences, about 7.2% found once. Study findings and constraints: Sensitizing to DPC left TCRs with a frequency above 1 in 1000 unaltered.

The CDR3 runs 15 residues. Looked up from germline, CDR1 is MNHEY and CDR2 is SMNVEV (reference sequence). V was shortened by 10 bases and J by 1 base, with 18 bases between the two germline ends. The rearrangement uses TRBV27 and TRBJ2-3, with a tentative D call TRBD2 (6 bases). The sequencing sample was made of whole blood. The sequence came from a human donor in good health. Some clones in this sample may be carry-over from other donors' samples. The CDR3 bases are TGTGCCACCATTTCGGACTACCAGGGCACAGATACGCAGTATTTT. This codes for CATISDYQGTDTQYF.